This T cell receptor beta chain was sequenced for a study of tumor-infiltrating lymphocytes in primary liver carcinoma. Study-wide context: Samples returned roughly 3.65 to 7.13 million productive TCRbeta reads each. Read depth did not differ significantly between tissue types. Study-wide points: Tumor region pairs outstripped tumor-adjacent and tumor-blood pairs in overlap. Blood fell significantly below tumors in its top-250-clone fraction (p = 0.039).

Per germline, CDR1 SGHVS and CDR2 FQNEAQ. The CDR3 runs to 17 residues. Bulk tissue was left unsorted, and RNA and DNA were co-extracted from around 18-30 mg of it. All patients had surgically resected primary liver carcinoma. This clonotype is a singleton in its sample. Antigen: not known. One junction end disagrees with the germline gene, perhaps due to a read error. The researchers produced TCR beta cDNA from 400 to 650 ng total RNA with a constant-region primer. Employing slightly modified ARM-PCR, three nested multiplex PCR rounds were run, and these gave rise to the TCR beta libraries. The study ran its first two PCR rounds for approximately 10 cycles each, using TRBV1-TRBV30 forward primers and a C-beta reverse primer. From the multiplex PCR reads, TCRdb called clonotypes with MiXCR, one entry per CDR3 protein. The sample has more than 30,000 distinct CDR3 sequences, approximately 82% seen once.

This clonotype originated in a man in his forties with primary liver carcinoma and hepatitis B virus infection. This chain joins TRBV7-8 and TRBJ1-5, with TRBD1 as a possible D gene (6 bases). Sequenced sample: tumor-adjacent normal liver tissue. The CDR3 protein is CAGSPILMGANRQPQHF. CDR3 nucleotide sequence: TGTGCCGGCAGCCCGATCTTGATGGGGGCCAACAGGCAGCCCCAGCATTTT.